What follows are 10 T cell receptor beta chains derived from one specimen sequenced in a study of circulating CD8 cells and anti-PD-1 response in melanoma (dated by TCRdb to the early 2020s). Four subsets defined by PD-1 and/or TIGIT were sorted from live CD3+CD8+TCRalphabeta+ cells on a BD FACSAria II cell sorter. The sample was run on a NextSeq 500. The QIAseq Immune Repertoire RNA Library Kit, Human TCR Panel, was used to prepare TCR libraries from roughly 14 ng of total RNA. The public reads were reprocessed in TCRdb via fastp at Q25 and MiXCR, keeping in-frame beta chains. For every CDR3 protein sequence, its rows merge into one entry that carries the most common genes and DNA. For this sample there are roughly 400 distinct CDR3 sequences; 4% to 5.5% appear just once. The ten largest clones capture 35% to 50% of the sample. The specimen was CD8+ T cells from PBMCs, collected at baseline or after one month of anti-PD-1 therapy (not recorded which). The receptor source for this set is a human donor with melanoma.

V gene TRBV19 combines with J gene TRBJ2-7; D is unresolved. V was clipped by 10 bases and J by 0 bases, with 10 bases between them. CDR3 length equals 12 residues. The germline CDR1 and CDR2 sequences are LNHDA and SQIVND (reference sequence). DNA for the CDR3: TGTGCCACCGTGACATCCTCCTACGAGCAGTACTTC. Protein sequence: CATVTSSYEQYF.

In regard to this clonotype: The final CDR3 position lacks the conserved phenylalanine or tryptophan, pointing to a likely read error. V is TRBV19 and J is TRBJ2-3; TRBD1 or TRBD2 may be the D gene (6 bases each). CDR1 is LNHDA and CDR2 is SQIVND in the germline V gene (reference sequence). V was trimmed by 5 bases and J by 0 bases, leaving 12 bases between them. The CDR3 has 15 amino acids. CDR3: CASSFSGASTDTQYL. CDR3 coding DNA: TGTGCCAGTAGTTTTTCGGGGGCCAGCACAGATACGCAGTATTTG.

Sample share makes this clonotype medium-sized (0.01 to 0.1%). This chain uses TRBV19 with TRBJ2-1, with TRBD2 matching 11 bases. The CDR3 covers 15 residues. The V gene end was trimmed by 4 bases and the J gene end by 4 bases; junction bases not matched to a gene: 3. Germline V gives CDR1 LNHDA, CDR2 SQIVND (reference sequence). The CDR3 reads CASSTTSGDYNEQFF. For the CDR3, the DNA is TGTGCCAGTAGTACGACTAGCGGGGATTACAATGAGCAGTTCTTC.

On this clonotype: A read error may account for a junction end that differs from germline. The V gene is TRBV28, the J gene TRBJ1-1; D is ambiguous. Germline lookup yields CDR1 MDHEN and CDR2 SYDVKM. The CDR3 is 13 residues long. The CDR3 DNA reads TGTGCCAGCAGTTTACGTGCCGGCCTTGAAGCCTTCTTT. Protein sequence: CASSLRAGLEAFF.

This clonotype is large. The chain employs TRBV19 and TRBJ2-2; 9 positions match TRBD1. Looked up from germline, CDR1 is LNHDA and CDR2 is SQIVND (reference sequence). V dropped 3 bases and J dropped 5; count of bases not matched to a gene: 7. The CDR3 sequence is 16 residues long. The CDR3, as DNA: TGTGCCAGTAGTATCTCCGGGACAGGGTTTACCGGGGAGCTGTTTTTT. Translation: CASSISGTGFTGELFF.

This clonotype is deemed large. The chain recombines TRBV27 with TRBJ1-1; the D gene is possibly TRBD1 (5 bases). Germline loops: CDR1 MNHEY, CDR2 SMNVEV (reference sequence). There are 14 residues in the CDR3. Trimming took off 2 bases at V and 1 base at J, with 8 bases between the two ends. The CDR3 coding sequence is TGTGCCAGCAGTTTACCTGGGGGGAACACTGAAGCTTTCTTT. Its translation: CASSLPGGNTEAFF.

This clonotype is large within its sample. The genes are TRBV25-1 and TRBJ2-5; D is undetermined. This CDR3 contains 15 residues. The germline V and J ends were trimmed by 3 bases and 2 bases, with 13 bases remaining between them. Per germline, CDR1 MGHDK and CDR2 SYGVNS. In nucleotides, the CDR3 is TGTGCCAGCAGTGAGTCAAAAGAGGTTCAAGAGACCCAGTACTTC. Translation gives CASSESKEVQETQYF.

This clonotype is large in the sample. The rearrangement links TRBV4-1 to TRBJ2-5; D not certain. Looked up from germline, CDR1 is MGHRA and CDR2 is YSYEKL. V was clipped by 4 bases and J by 3 bases, with 9 bases between them. The CDR3 totals 13 residues. The CDR3 protein is CASSRRLEETQYF. The CDR3 nucleotides are TGCGCCAGCAGCCGACGACTGGAAGAGACCCAGTACTTC.

This clonotype is termed large (0.1 to 1%). The chain combines TRBV19 with TRBJ1-1, with D unresolved. The CDR3 has 15 amino acids. V lost 3 bases, J lost 6 bases, and 17 bases lay in between. Germline V lookup: CDR1 LNHDA, CDR2 SQIVND (reference sequence). DNA for the CDR3: TGTGCCAGTAGTATGTCGTCAGGCAGCCTCGCTGAAGCTTTCTTT. Translating gives CASSMSSGSLAEAFF.

This clonotype is medium-sized by share. The rearrangement uses TRBV4-2 and TRBJ2-7, with D tentatively TRBD1 or TRBD2 (5 bases each). The CDR3 covers 13 residues. CDR1 is LGHNA, CDR2 YNFKEQ, per germline. V was trimmed by 1 base and J by 4 bases, leaving 8 bases between them. The CDR3 DNA reads TGTGCCAGCAGCCAAGTGGGGGAGTACGAGCAGTACTTC. It codes for CASSQVGEYEQYF.